A selection of T cell receptor beta chains follows, all from one sample in a study of blood T cell repertoires in COVID-19. The protocol was immunoSEQ multiplex PCR, while the TCRdb copy is restricted to in-frame clones and leaves out a portion. Of about 260,000 clones listed, 87% were seen once; the top ten hold 2% to 2.5%. Sequences were obtained from peripheral blood. These receptors came from a woman aged 45-65 years who had recovered from COVID-19. The CDR3 runs from the conserved cysteine through the conserved F or W. A D gene is named only where the DNA matches it firmly. A clone size is listed for some rows: how often the clone was seen (once, few, many), or a class if it is expanded.

>TRBJ2-2|TRBV19|-|-
CASSMGAITNTGELFF
TGTGCCAGTAGTATGGGAGCCATAACGAACACCGGGGAGCTGTTTTTT
>TRBJ1-1|TRBV2|-|-
CASSEGLATEAFF
TGTGCCAGCAGTGAGGGCCTGGCCACTGAAGCTTTCTTT
>TRBJ2-1|TRBV5-6|-|TRBD1
CASSRDRSNEQFF
TGTGCCAGCAGCCGGGACAGAAGTAATGAGCAGTTCTTC
>TRBJ2-2|TRBV7-9|-|TRBD2
CASSLRLFAGVGTGELFF
TGTGCCAGCAGTCTCCGCTTATTTGCGGGGGTGGGCACCGGGGAGCTGTTTTTT
>TRBJ2-7|TRBV15|-|-
CATSRSRTGLYEQYF
TGTGCCACCAGCAGATCTCGAACAGGGCTCTACGAGCAGTACTTC
>TRBJ2-3|TRBV18|-|-
CASSPPSADTQYF
TGTGCCAGCTCACCCCCCTCCGCAGATACGCAGTATTTT
>TRBJ1-4|TRBV2|-|-
CASRTGWVDEKLFF
TGTGCCAGCAGAACAGGGTGGGTGGATGAAAAACTGTTTTTT
>TRBJ1-2|TRBV7-3|-|-
CASSSGYGYTF
TGTGCCAGCAGCTCCGGCTATGGCTACACCTTC
>TRBJ1-6|TRBV18|few|TRBD1
CASSSQGASSPLHF
TGTGCCAGCTCATCCCAGGGGGCGAGTTCACCCCTCCACTTT
>TRBJ1-2|TRBV5-1|once|TRBD1
CASSSGQGGGYTF
TGCGCCAGCAGCTCCGGACAGGGCGGCGGCTACACCTTC
>TRBJ1-6|TRBV2|-|TRBD1
CASRPGQAHSPLHF
TGTGCCAGCAGACCGGGACAGGCCCATTCACCCCTCCACTTT
>TRBJ2-1|TRBV9|-|TRBD2
CASSVTSGVSSYNEQFF
TGTGCCAGCAGCGTGACTAGCGGAGTAAGCTCCTACAATGAGCAGTTCTTC
>TRBJ2-7|TRBV6-5|-|-
CASNSGSYEQYF
TGTGCCAGCAACTCGGGCTCCTACGAGCAGTACTTC
>TRBJ1-2|TRBV5-8|-|TRBD1
CASSRFTGGGNYGYTF
TGTGCCAGCAGCCGATTCACAGGGGGCGGAAACTATGGCTACACCTTC
>TRBJ1-2|TRBV27|-|-
CASRGTNYGYTF
TGTGCCAGCCGAGGGACAAATTATGGCTACACCTTC
>TRBJ2-5|TRBV19|once|-
CASSIGLIQYF
TGTGCCAGTAGTATAGGGCTTATTCAGTACTTC
>TRBJ2-5|TRBV6-5|-|-
CASSRGQNQETQYF
TGTGCCAGCAGCCGCGGACAGAACCAAGAGACCCAGTACTTC
>TRBJ1-2|TRBV30|-|TRBD1
CALGPDGRGRYGYTF
TGTGCCTTGGGACCTGACGGCAGGGGGCGATATGGCTACACCTTC
>TRBJ2-7|TRBV2|few|TRBD2
CASSEMVWGGSYEQYF
TGTGCCAGCAGTGAGATGGTGTGGGGGGGTTCCTACGAGCAGTACTTC
>TRBJ1-2|TRBV19|-|-
CASLGLTYGYTF
TGTGCCAGTCTGGGACTGACTTATGGCTACACCTTC
>TRBJ1-2|TRBV7-9|few|TRBD1
CASSSGTGNYGYTF
TGTGCCAGCAGCTCCGGGACAGGGAACTATGGCTACACCTTC
>TRBJ2-7|TRBV5-6|-|TRBD2
CASSLAGGALSYEQYF
TGTGCCAGCAGCTTGGCCGGGGGGGCACTATCCTACGAGCAGTACTTC
>TRBJ2-2|TRBV21-1|-|-
CASSNWTGWTGELFF
TGTGCCAGCAGCAATTGGACAGGGTGGACCGGGGAGCTGTTTTTT
>TRBJ2-1|TRBV15|-|-
CATSRHSEGNEQFF
TGTGCCACCAGCAGACACTCGGAGGGCAATGAGCAGTTCTTC
>TRBJ2-1|TRBV25-1|-|TRBD2
CASSETSGRIYNEQFF
TGTGCCAGCAGTGAGACTAGCGGGAGGATTTACAATGAGCAGTTCTTC
>TRBJ1-3|TRBV6-5|-|-
CASSLASSSGNTIYF
TGTGCCAGCAGCCTAGCCAGCTCATCTGGAAACACCATATATTTT
>TRBJ2-7|TRBV3-1/TRBV3-2|-|TRBD1
CASSQDFAGGSSEQYF
TGTGCCAGCAGCCAAGATTTCGCAGGGGGTAGTAGCGAGCAGTACTTC
>TRBJ2-5|TRBV5-1|-|TRBD2
CASSLEAGDETQYF
TGCGCCAGCAGCTTAGAGGCGGGGGATGAGACCCAGTACTTC